This TCR beta chain emerged from a study of T-cell reconstitution after alpha-beta-depleted transplantation in children. Study-wide results and limits: From surviving recipient T cells and thymic progenitors came the high day-60 TCRbeta diversity observed in some patients. About two months after transplant, alpha-beta T cells reportedly came from several hundred expanded graft clones. Newly produced T cells mostly accounted for T-cell counts and diversity one year post-transplant.

Preparation of the TCRbeta library was carried out with unique molecular identifiers. TCRdb re-analysed the PCR reads in MiXCR, keeping a single row per CDR3 protein. The table lists about 300,000 distinct CDR3 sequences, roughly a tenth of them singletons, with 7.5% in the top ten. The sample holds many counts of this clonotype. Its antigen remains unidentified. From germline, CDR1 is SQVTM and CDR2 ANQGSEA. CDR3 length: 15 residues. The V and J ends lost 5 bases and 4 bases respectively, with 20 bases between them. The sequencing used PBMCs, collected before TCRalphabeta/CD19-depleted stem cell transplant. The chain employs TRBV29-1 and TRBJ1-2, with D perhaps TRBD1 (5 bases). This clonotype was obtained from a boy less than two years old with acute myeloid leukemia, due to receive a stem cell transplant. The CDR3 nucleotides are TGCAGCGTTTGGGGCTCCACCCCTGGACCCTATGGCTACACCTTC. Translated: CSVWGSTPGPYGYTF.